One sample yielded the 16 T cell receptor beta chains listed below, sequenced in a study of CD8 T cells in Susac syndrome (dated by TCRdb to the late 2010s). The library was produced with the immunoSEQ multiplex PCR assay. RNA was extracted using the RNeasy kit, and about 0.45 to 1 ug of the RNA was reverse transcribed with random hexamers. TCRdb redid the processing of the public reads, applying fastp at Q25 and MiXCR, and retained in-frame beta chains. Duplicate CDR3 protein sequences are folded into a single record with the most common DNA and genes. For this sample the table gives more than 85,000 distinct CDR3 sequences, of which around 95% were detected only once. The biggest ten clones account for approximately 0.093% of the sample. The sequenced sample consisted of CD4+ T cells from PBMCs. The receptors come from a human donor in good health.

This clonotype showed up just once. The chain links TRBV18 to TRBJ2-5; 9 nucleotides align to TRBD1. Germline V gene sequence: CDR1 KGHSH, CDR2 LQKENI. The J segment lost 4 bases and the V segment lost 3 bases, leaving 6 bases of the junction unmatched. This CDR3 contains 15 residues. CDR3 in DNA: TGTGCCAGCTCACCCGGGACAGGGACGGCAGAGACCCAGTACTTC. Its translation: CASSPGTGTAETQYF. Combining the CDR3 with reference TRBV18 and TRBJ2-5 gives the whole variable domain NAGVMQNPRHLVRRRGQEARLRCSPMKGHSHVYWYRQLPEEGLKFMVYLQKENIIDESGMPKERFSAEFPKEGPSILRIQQVVRGDSAAYFCASSPGTGTAETQYFGPGTRLLVL.

The gene calls are TRBV20-1 and TRBJ2-7; TRBD2 matches at 9 bases. J was trimmed by 0 bases and V by 5 bases; bases with no gene match: 5. The CDR3 has 14 amino acids. Germline loops: CDR1 DFQATT, CDR2 SNEGSKA (reference sequence). The CDR3 sequence is CSASSGAPSYEQYF. CDR3 nucleotides: TGCAGTGCTTCTAGCGGGGCCCCCTCCTACGAGCAGTACTTC.

The gene calls are TRBV7-9 and TRBJ2-7, with 9 bases that match TRBD1. The germline V gene encodes CDR1 SEHNR and CDR2 FQNEAQ (reference sequence). The CDR3 consists of 15 residues. With V trimmed by 4 bases and J by 3 bases, 7 bases remained unmatched. In nucleotides, the CDR3 is TGTGCCAGCAGCTCGACAGGGGGAGTCCTCTACGAGCAGTACTTC. Amino acid sequence: CASSSTGGVLYEQYF.

The CDR3 DNA follows: TGTGCTAGTGGTTTGACAGGGACAGATACGCAGTATTTT. Protein sequence: CASGLTGTDTQYF. The V call is TRBV12-5, the J call TRBJ2-3; D is possibly TRBD1 (6 bases). Trimming left V 2 bases short and J 3 bases short, with 6 bases between. From germline, CDR1 is LGHNT and CDR2 FRNRAP. CDR3 length equals 13 residues. The full variable domain, with the rest looked up from reference TRBV12-5 and TRBJ2-3, is DARVTQTPRHKVTEMGQEVTMRCQPILGHNTVFWYRQTMMQGLELLAYFRNRAPLDDSGMPKDRFSAEMPDATLATLKIQPSEPRDSAVYFCASGLTGTDTQYFGPGTRLTVL.

CDR3 protein: CASSPGDGDFTNEKLFF. Here the CDR3 DNA reads TGTGCCAGCAGCCCAGGGGACGGGGATTTCACTAATGAAAAACTGTTTTTT. This chain connects TRBV27 to TRBJ1-4; maybe TRBD1 (6 bases). V lost 6 bases and J lost 2, with 19 bases in between. The CDR3 is 17 amino acids. Looked up from germline, CDR1 is MNHEY and CDR2 is SMNVEV (reference sequence).

This CDR3 reads CASSLLWNEQFF. The CDR3, as DNA: TGTGCCAGCAGCCTTTTGTGGAATGAGCAGTTCTTC. The chain employs TRBV3-1 and TRBJ2-1; no firm D call. Looked up from germline, CDR1 is LGHDT and CDR2 is YNNKEL (reference sequence). There are 12 residues in the CDR3. V dropped 4 bases and J dropped 7 bases, with 8 bases sitting between them.

The chain carries TRBV29-1 and TRBJ2-7, with D possibly TRBD2 on 6 matching bases. The germline V gene has CDR1 SQVTM and CDR2 ANQGSEA. CDR3 length: 12 amino acids. The ends were cut back, 3 bases at V and 6 bases at J, with 12 bases in the middle. The CDR3 loop reads CSVERMGGEQYF. CDR3 sequence (DNA): TGCAGCGTTGAGCGAATGGGGGGCGAGCAGTACTTC.

The rearrangement uses TRBV19 and TRBJ2-3, with TRBD1 matching over 7 bases. V shed 9 bases, J shed 1 base, and the junction held 1 base outside the gene matches. This CDR3 has 12 amino acids. CDR1 is LNHDA, CDR2 SQIVND, per germline (reference sequence). The CDR3 DNA reads TGTGCCAGCGGGACAGGCACAGATACGCAGTATTTT. It translates to CASGTGTDTQYF. Supplemented by reference TRBV19 and TRBJ2-3, the full variable domain reads DGGITQSPKYLFRKEGQNVTLSCEQNLNHDAMYWYRQDPGQGLRLIYYSQIVNDFQKGDIAEGYSVSREKKESFPLTVTSAQKNPTAFYLCASGTGTDTQYFGPGTRLTVL.

This chain joins TRBV3-1 and TRBJ1-6; D ambiguous. V dropped 0 bases and J dropped 6 bases, with 9 bases sitting between them. The germline CDR1 and CDR2 sequences are LGHDT and YNNKEL (reference sequence). This CDR3 has 15 residues. In nucleotides, the CDR3 is TGTGCCAGCAGCCAAGAATCAGCCGCTAATTCACCCCTCCACTTT. This codes for CASSQESAANSPLHF. Full variable domain (rest looked up from reference TRBV3-1 and TRBJ1-6): DTAVSQTPKYLVTQMGNDKSIKCEQNLGHDTMYWYKQDSKKFLKIMFSYNNKELIINETVPNRFSPKSPDKAHLNLHINSLELGDSAVYFCASSQESAANSPLHFGNGTRLTVT.

The rearrangement links TRBV20-1 to TRBJ1-1, with 7 bases lining up with TRBD1. The CDR3 runs 13 residues. Losses at the gene ends were 2 bases for V and 0 bases for J; bases not matched to a gene: 0. Germline V gene lookup returns CDR1 DFQATT and CDR2 SNEGSKA (reference sequence). Written as DNA, the CDR3 is TGCAGTGCTAGACAGGGGGTGAACACTGAAGCTTTCTTT. Translating it yields CSARQGVNTEAFF.

The V gene is TRBV20-1, the J gene TRBJ2-7; tentative D call: TRBD2 (6 bases). This CDR3 is built from 12 residues. V was cut by 8 bases and J by 6 bases, with 17 bases left in between. Per the germline V gene, CDR1 is DFQATT and CDR2 is SNEGSKA (reference sequence). As DNA, the CDR3 is TGCAGTCCGAGGAGGGAATCGTCCGAGCAGTACTTC. Protein: CSPRRESSEQYF.

The chain uses TRBV29-1 and TRBJ2-3; weak D call: TRBD2 (5 bases). The CDR3 length is 11 residues. V gave up 8 bases and J gave up 4 bases, with 10 bases separating them. The germline CDR1 and CDR2 sequences are SQVTM and ANQGSEA. The chain's CDR3 is CSTAGSDTQYF. CDR3 in DNA: TGCAGCACCGCGGGCTCAGATACGCAGTATTTT.

The rearrangement joins TRBV25-1 to TRBJ2-2, with D perhaps TRBD1 or TRBD2 (5 bases each). V lost 4 bases, J lost 4 bases, and 10 bases lay in between. Germline V gives CDR1 MGHDK, CDR2 SYGVNS. The CDR3 spans 14 residues. CDR3 coding DNA: TGTGCCAGCAGTGTGGGGACGGTCACCGGGGAGCTGTTTTTT. Amino acids: CASSVGTVTGELFF.

This chain connects TRBV19 to TRBJ2-5, with D perhaps matching TRBD2 (5 bases). Germline-derived CDR1 and CDR2 are LNHDA and SQIVND (reference sequence). V shed 9 bases and J shed 9 bases, with 20 bases lying between them. The CDR3 loop spans 13 amino acids. The chain's CDR3 is CASSPTQPGAQYF. The CDR3 DNA reads as TGTGCCAGCTCTCCCACCCAACCCGGGGCCCAGTACTTC.

The rearrangement joins TRBV24-1 to TRBJ2-5, with D unresolved. The CDR3 is 17 residues long. Germline loops: CDR1 KGHDR, CDR2 SFDVKD. The ends were cut back, 3 bases at V and 1 base at J, with 17 bases in the middle. The CDR3 sequence is CATSDPIGPGVQETQYF. CDR3 in DNA: TGTGCCACCAGTGATCCAATCGGACCGGGCGTCCAAGAGACCCAGTACTTC.

The rearrangement joins TRBV15 to TRBJ2-2; maybe TRBD2 (6 bases). CDR3 length: 15 residues. Trimming pared 1 base from V and 5 bases from J, leaving 11 bases between. The germline V gene has CDR1 LNHNV and CDR2 YYDKDF (reference sequence). The CDR3 reads CATSRGPGRTGELFF. The DNA for the CDR3 is TGTGCCACCAGCAGAGGGCCAGGGAGGACCGGGGAGCTGTTTTTT. Full variable domain (outside the CDR3, taken from reference TRBV15 and TRBJ2-2): DAMVIQNPRYQVTQFGKPVTLSCSQTLNHNVMYWYQQKSSQAPKLLFHYYDKDFNNEADTPDNFQSRRPNTSFCFLDIRSPGLGDTAMYLCATSRGPGRTGELFFGEGSRLTVL.